This T cell receptor (beta chain) was captured in a study of radiation and T cells in renal cell carcinoma. Germline V CDR1 and CDR2: MNHEY, SVGAGI. V shed 5 bases, J shed 5 bases, and the junction held 9 bases outside the gene matches. The CDR3 runs 15 residues. Time point indicated: baseline pretreatment blood. Documented treatment: 15 Gy SBRT to primary tumor, nephrectomy 4 weeks later. Only in-frame clones appear in the TCRdb table, and some are missing; sequencing was by immunoSEQ multiplex PCR. This repertoire shows 20,000 to 25,000 clones, roughly three quarters found once; its top ten account for 35% to 50%.

The source of this sequence is a man in his sixties with renal cell carcinoma. Sequences were derived from blood, sampled from a patient whose treatment included radiotherapy and nephrectomy. The chain combines TRBV6-5 with TRBJ2-7; TRBD2 agrees at 10 bases. CDR3 DNA sequence: TGTGCCAGCAGTATCCCGGGACTAGCGACGGACGAGCAGTACTTC. Translation gives CASSIPGLATDEQYF.